This T cell receptor beta chain was retrieved from a study of blood T cell repertoires in COVID-19. Across the study: COVID-19 samples from acute and convalescent phases originated in the United States, Italy and Spain. The cDNA or gDNA used as material had been derived from T cells, B-cell-depleted T cells, or PBMCs.

In the authors' workflow: Nucleated cell number was recorded as an estimate derived from reference gene primer amplification. Some clones are missing from TCRdb's copy, which holds only in-frame ones; the method was immunoSEQ multiplex PCR. The D gene and trimming were derived from the DNA, and the V and J assignments and clone size from that table. The profile shows about 71,000 clones, 90% of them singletons. This receptor was taken from a woman between 18 and 29 years old with acute or convalescent COVID-19. Sequencing was done on a sample of peripheral blood.

CDR3 region: CASSLVGTGSYNEQFF. CDR3 DNA sequence: TGTGCCAGCAGCCTGGTGGGGACAGGGTCCTACAATGAGCAGTTCTTC. This chain connects TRBV7-9 to TRBJ2-1; 9 nucleotides align to TRBD1. The V segment lost 5 bases and the J segment 1 base; nucleotides outside the gene matches: 6. Germline V CDR1 and CDR2: SEHNR, FQNEAQ (reference sequence). The CDR3 has 16 residues.